The rows below give T cell receptor beta chains drawn from one sample of a study of CD8+CD57+ T cells in acquired aplastic anemia. TCRdb reprocessed the reads via MiXCR and lists one record per CDR3 protein. The table has over 100,000 distinct CDR3 sequences, around two fifths seen once. Input material: sorted CD4+, CD8+, or CD8+CD57+ T cells (not recorded which) from PBMCs. Receptors originate from a human donor in good health, serving as a control. CDR3s include the opening cysteine and the closing phenylalanine or tryptophan. The size field is filled for only some rows; it gives once, few, many or a size class.

clone size: NA
J gene: TRBJ2-7
V gene: TRBV15
CDR3 protein: CATSRVLLAGRSSYEQYF

clone size: many
J gene: TRBJ2-1
V gene: TRBV24-1
CDR3 protein: CATSRGLGEQFF

clone size: many
J gene: TRBJ2-6
V gene: TRBV20-1
CDR3 protein: CSARQGGANVLTF

clone size: few
J gene: TRBJ2-7
V gene: TRBV2
CDR3 protein: CASSEEQGSYEQYF

clone size: NA
J gene: TRBJ2-7
V gene: TRBV12-3/TRBV12-4
CDR3 protein: CASSLAGTSGHEQYF

clone size: few
J gene: TRBJ2-5
V gene: TRBV20-1
CDR3 protein: CSARDPGQGKETQYF

clone size: NA
J gene: TRBJ1-2
V gene: TRBV19
CDR3 protein: CASTDRGPNYGCTF

clone size: many
J gene: TRBJ2-1
V gene: TRBV12-3/TRBV12-4
CDR3 protein: CAWSKGVNEQFF

clone size: NA
J gene: TRBJ1-4
V gene: TRBV20-1
CDR3 protein: CSAKGRGVREKLFF

clone size: many
J gene: TRBJ2-2
V gene: TRBV25-1
CDR3 protein: CASSGMGANTGELFF

clone size: NA
J gene: TRBJ2-1
V gene: TRBV20-1
CDR3 protein: CSARREREQFF

clone size: NA
J gene: TRBJ2-3
V gene: TRBV20-1
CDR3 protein: CSARLVERGPRDTQYF

clone size: many
J gene: TRBJ1-6
V gene: TRBV4-1
CDR3 protein: CASSQGRGRTAYRFSPLHF

clone size: NA
J gene: TRBJ1-1
V gene: TRBV5-1
CDR3 protein: CASMVSGGSMNTEAFF

clone size: NA
J gene: TRBJ2-7
V gene: TRBV5-1
CDR3 protein: CASSWGPGSYEQYF

clone size: NA
J gene: TRBJ2-7
V gene: TRBV25-1
CDR3 protein: CASSEALAGYNEQYF

clone size: many
J gene: TRBJ1-1
V gene: TRBV10-1
CDR3 protein: CASSDPGTGNTEAFF

clone size: few
J gene: TRBJ1-1
V gene: TRBV6-1
CDR3 protein: CASSETGNTEAFF

clone size: NA
J gene: TRBJ2-3
V gene: TRBV20-1
CDR3 protein: CSASWGGDTQYF

clone size: NA
J gene: TRBJ2-7
V gene: TRBV9
CDR3 protein: CASSVDRGPSGGREQYF

clone size: NA
J gene: TRBJ2-2
V gene: TRBV29-1
CDR3 protein: CSAGDRGNTGELFF

clone size: NA
J gene: TRBJ1-6
V gene: TRBV19
CDR3 protein: CASSIGGTGRSPLHF

clone size: NA
J gene: TRBJ1-6
V gene: TRBV2
CDR3 protein: CASSGRANNSPLHF

clone size: many
J gene: TRBJ2-7
V gene: TRBV3-1
CDR3 protein: CASSVGETYEQYF

clone size: many
J gene: TRBJ2-1
V gene: TRBV19
CDR3 protein: CASSIFLAGGMAKQFF

clone size: many
J gene: TRBJ2-3
V gene: TRBV7-8
CDR3 protein: CASSSQTGNTDTQYF

clone size: many
J gene: TRBJ1-5
V gene: TRBV10-3
CDR3 protein: CAISSERSNQPQHF

clone size: many
J gene: TRBJ1-1
V gene: TRBV6-1
CDR3 protein: CASRFDRNTEAFF

clone size: few
J gene: TRBJ2-1
V gene: TRBV7-9
CDR3 protein: CASSLGDEQFF

clone size: many
J gene: TRBJ1-5
V gene: TRBV15
CDR3 protein: CATSREGRGFNQPQHF

clone size: many
J gene: TRBJ2-7
V gene: TRBV24-1
CDR3 protein: CATSDSRDRTSYEQYF

clone size: many
J gene: TRBJ2-7
V gene: TRBV6-1
CDR3 protein: CASSEGDLTYEQYF

clone size: many
J gene: TRBJ2-2
V gene: TRBV3-1
CDR3 protein: CASSLGGARTGELFF

clone size: many
J gene: TRBJ2-7
V gene: TRBV15
CDR3 protein: CATSRKFGQTKEREQYF

clone size: NA
J gene: TRBJ1-4
V gene: TRBV5-4
CDR3 protein: CASSRTGGEEKLFF

clone size: NA
J gene: TRBJ2-7
V gene: TRBV5-1
CDR3 protein: CASSRDLGASYEQYF

clone size: NA
J gene: TRBJ2-2
V gene: TRBV2
CDR3 protein: CASSGTANTGELFF

clone size: medium-sized
J gene: TRBJ1-6
V gene: TRBV29-1
CDR3 protein: CSVRDSNSPLHF

clone size: many
J gene: TRBJ2-3
V gene: TRBV20-1
CDR3 protein: CSAPGGSDTQYF

clone size: many
J gene: TRBJ2-5
V gene: TRBV9
CDR3 protein: CASSVGRQGGYQETQYF

clone size: NA
J gene: TRBJ2-3
V gene: TRBV29-1
CDR3 protein: CSVLSTKTGSTDTQYF

clone size: many
J gene: TRBJ2-5
V gene: TRBV20-1
CDR3 protein: CSALLAGWETQYF

clone size: many
J gene: TRBJ2-3
V gene: TRBV20-1
CDR3 protein: CSVLAGGRDTQYF

clone size: NA
J gene: TRBJ2-3
V gene: TRBV30
CDR3 protein: CACIMRSTDTQYF

clone size: NA
J gene: TRBJ2-3
V gene: TRBV5-1
CDR3 protein: CASSFGQGESFTTTDTQYF

clone size: many
J gene: TRBJ2-6
V gene: TRBV10-3
CDR3 protein: CAIQETSGANVLTF

clone size: NA
J gene: TRBJ2-3
V gene: TRBV29-1
CDR3 protein: CSGGDRVGMDTQYF

clone size: NA
J gene: TRBJ1-1
V gene: TRBV5-1
CDR3 protein: CASSLAPGLDTEAFF

clone size: NA
J gene: TRBJ2-3
V gene: TRBV6-2/TRBV6-3
CDR3 protein: CASSSTSSGKRTDTQYF

clone size: NA
J gene: TRBJ2-7
V gene: TRBV5-4
CDR3 protein: CARSLEQGVSYEQYF

clone size: many
J gene: TRBJ1-3
V gene: TRBV12-3/TRBV12-4
CDR3 protein: CASSLAGGTGNTIYF

clone size: NA
J gene: TRBJ2-5
V gene: TRBV24-1
CDR3 protein: CATSDAGTRETQYF

clone size: NA
J gene: TRBJ1-1
V gene: TRBV11-2
CDR3 protein: CASSLASMNTEAFF